This entry describes one T cell receptor beta chain. Its antigen is as yet unknown. The data are from a study of T cells in Graves' hyperthyroidism and ophthalmopathy. Broader study findings: Also found in blood were most expanded thyroid clonotypes above 0.001.

RNA transcripts provided the source from which TCR beta CDR3 regions were amplified. First-round RT-PCR with HTBI primers amplified the TCR CDR3 region. MiXCR, run by TCRdb on the multiplex PCR reads, gives a single entry per CDR3 protein. The sample consists of some 570,000 distinct CDR3 sequences, 15% to 20% of them appearing once. Inclusion characteristics of ophthalmopathy patients comprised a Clinical Activity Score of at least 3, a NOSPECS grade of at least 4, and duration under 3 months. Germline trimming cut 5 bases from V and 6 bases from J; bases unmatched to any gene: 10. CDR3 length: 15 residues.

The origin of this receptor is a young woman with Graves' ophthalmopathy. This chain links TRBV12-3 or TRBV12-4 with TRBJ1-1; 9 nucleotides agree with TRBD1. Material: blood. In DNA form, the CDR3 reads TGTGCCAGCAGTCCGGACAGGGGTTCCGTGGCTGAAGCTTTCTTT. As protein: CASSPDRGSVAEAFF.